Listed here is a single T cell receptor beta chain. The target antigen is unknown. This sample was included in a study of cytomegalovirus exposure and HLA in healthy donors. Study-wide results and limits: It was reportedly the case that the classifier diagnosed cytomegalovirus status with high specificity and sensitivity.

13 Jbeta primers and 60 Vbeta primers were used for the PCR. Data came from immunoSEQ multiplex PCR; TCRdb stores just in-frame clones and leaves some out. Altogether hundreds of thousands of clones are present, over 80% being singletons, with the ten largest covering approximately 6%. Sequencing was carried out using PBMCs. The source of this sequence is a man aged 40-50 years in good health and CMV-seropositive.

CDR3 loop: CASSPGLYSNQPQHF. The CDR3 DNA sequence: TGCGCCAGCAGCCCAGGGCTGTATAGCAATCAGCCCCAGCATTTT. The chain links TRBV4-1 to TRBJ1-5, with D perhaps matching TRBD1 (5 bases). V lost 4 bases to trimming and J lost 0 bases, with 10 bases between them. Germline CDR1 reads MGHRA; CDR2 reads YSYEKL. This CDR3 has 15 residues.